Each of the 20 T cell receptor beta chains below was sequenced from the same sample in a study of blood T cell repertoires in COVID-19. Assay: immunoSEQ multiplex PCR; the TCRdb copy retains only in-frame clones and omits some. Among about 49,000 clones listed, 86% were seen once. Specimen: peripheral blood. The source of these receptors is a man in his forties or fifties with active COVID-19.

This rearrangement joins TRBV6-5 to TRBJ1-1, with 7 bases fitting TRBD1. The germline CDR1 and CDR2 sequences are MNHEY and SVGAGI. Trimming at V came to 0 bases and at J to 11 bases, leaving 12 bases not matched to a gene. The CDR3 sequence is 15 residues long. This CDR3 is CASSYSRQGVSMAFF. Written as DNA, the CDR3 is TGTGCCAGCAGTTACTCCCGACAGGGAGTAAGCATGGCTTTCTTT.

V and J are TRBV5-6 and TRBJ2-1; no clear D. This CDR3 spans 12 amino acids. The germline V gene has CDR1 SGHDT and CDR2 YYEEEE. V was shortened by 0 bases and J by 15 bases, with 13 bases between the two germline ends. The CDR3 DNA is TGTGCCAGCAGCTTGGGACTTATGAGCGTGTTCTTC. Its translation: CASSLGLMSVFF. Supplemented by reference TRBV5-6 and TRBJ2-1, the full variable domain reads DAGVTQSPTHLIKTRGQQVTLRCSPKSGHDTVSWYQQALGQGPQFIFQYYEEEERQRGNFPDRFSGHQFPNYSSELNVNALLLGDSALYLCASSLGLMSVFFGPGTRLTVL.

CDR3 residues: CASSPLAGSFEQYF. In DNA, the CDR3 is TGTGCCAGCAGCCCGCTAGCGGGAAGCTTCGAGCAGTACTTC. The chain recombines TRBV11-2 with TRBJ2-7, with 9 bases fitting TRBD2. This CDR3 region has 14 residues. Germline lookup yields CDR1 SGHAT and CDR2 FQNNGV. After removal of 5 bases from V and 6 bases from J, the junction contained 8 bases not matched to a gene.

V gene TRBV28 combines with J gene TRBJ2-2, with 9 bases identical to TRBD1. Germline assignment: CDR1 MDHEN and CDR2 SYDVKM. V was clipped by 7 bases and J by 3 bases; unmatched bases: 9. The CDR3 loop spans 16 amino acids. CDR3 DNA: TGTGCCAGCAATTTGGGGACAGGGCAGGACACCGGGGAGCTGTTTTTT. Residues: CASNLGTGQDTGELFF.

CDR3 region: CASSPFDSGTTDTQYF. CDR3 nucleotides: TGCGCCAGCAGCCCTTTCGATAGCGGGACCACAGATACGCAGTATTTT. The chain uses TRBV4-1 and TRBJ2-3; TRBD2 agrees at 8 bases. With 4 bases clipped from V and 2 bases from J, the junction kept 8 bases outside the gene matches. Germline V lookup: CDR1 MGHRA, CDR2 YSYEKL. The CDR3 is 16 amino acids.

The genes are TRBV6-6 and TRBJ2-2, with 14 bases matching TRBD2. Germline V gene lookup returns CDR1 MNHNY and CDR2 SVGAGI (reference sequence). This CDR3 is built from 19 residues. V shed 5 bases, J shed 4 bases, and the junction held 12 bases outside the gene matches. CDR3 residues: CASSHMTSGRAFSTGELFF. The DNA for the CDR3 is TGTGCCAGCAGTCATATGACTAGCGGGAGGGCCTTCAGCACCGGGGAGCTGTTTTTT.

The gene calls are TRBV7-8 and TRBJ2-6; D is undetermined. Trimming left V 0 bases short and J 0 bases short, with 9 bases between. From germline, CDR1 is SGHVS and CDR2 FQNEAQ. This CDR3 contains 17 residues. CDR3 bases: TGTGCCAGCAGCTTAGCCCTAGAGTACTCTGGGGCCAACGTCCTGACTTTC. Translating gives CASSLALEYSGANVLTF.

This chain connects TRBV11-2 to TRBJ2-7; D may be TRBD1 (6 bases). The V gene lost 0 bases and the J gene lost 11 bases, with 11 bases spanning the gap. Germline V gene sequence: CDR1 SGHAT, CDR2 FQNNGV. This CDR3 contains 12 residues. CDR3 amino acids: CASSLEGQGKYF. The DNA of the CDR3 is TGTGCCAGCAGCTTAGAAGGGCAGGGGAAGTACTTC.

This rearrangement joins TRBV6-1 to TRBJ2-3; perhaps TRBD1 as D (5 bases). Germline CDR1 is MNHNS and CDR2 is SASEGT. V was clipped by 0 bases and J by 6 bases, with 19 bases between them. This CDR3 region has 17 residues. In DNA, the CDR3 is TGTGCCAGCAGTGAAGCGCGGATAGGGGCCGGGCGGGATACGCAGTATTTT. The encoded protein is CASSEARIGAGRDTQYF.

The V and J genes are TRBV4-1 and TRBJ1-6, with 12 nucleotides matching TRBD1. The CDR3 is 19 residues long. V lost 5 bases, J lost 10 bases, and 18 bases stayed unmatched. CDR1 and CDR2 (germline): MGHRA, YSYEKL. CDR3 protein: CASSALPFSGTGGESPLHF. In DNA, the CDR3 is TGCGCCAGCAGCGCCCTACCTTTTTCCGGGACAGGGGGCGAGTCACCCCTCCACTTT.

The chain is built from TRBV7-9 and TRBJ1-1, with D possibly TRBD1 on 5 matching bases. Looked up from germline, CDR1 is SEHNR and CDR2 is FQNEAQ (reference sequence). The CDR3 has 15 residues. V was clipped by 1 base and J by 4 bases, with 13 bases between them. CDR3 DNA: TGTGCCAGCAGCTTAGGGTTCGGGGGACGCACTGAAGCTTTCTTT. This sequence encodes CASSLGFGGRTEAFF.

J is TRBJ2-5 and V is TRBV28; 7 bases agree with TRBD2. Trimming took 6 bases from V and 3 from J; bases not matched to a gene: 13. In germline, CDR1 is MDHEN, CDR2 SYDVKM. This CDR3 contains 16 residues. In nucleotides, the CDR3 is TGTGCCAGCAGCCCCCACCCCCGGGACTACAAAGAGACCCAGTACTTC. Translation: CASSPHPRDYKETQYF.

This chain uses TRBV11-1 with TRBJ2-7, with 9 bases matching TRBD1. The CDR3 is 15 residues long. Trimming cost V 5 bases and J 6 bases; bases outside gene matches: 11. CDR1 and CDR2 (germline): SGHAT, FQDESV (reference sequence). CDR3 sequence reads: CASSGPRDRAREQYF. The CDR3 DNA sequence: TGTGCCAGCAGCGGCCCTCGGGACAGGGCACGCGAGCAGTACTTC.

CDR3 nucleotide sequence: TGTGCCAGCAGTGCTAGACTAGCGGGCGGAGCCACAGATACGCAGTATTTT. Translating gives CASSARLAGGATDTQYF. The J gene is TRBJ2-3, the V gene TRBV6-1, with 10 bases identical to TRBD2. The CDR3 has 17 residues. J was trimmed by 2 bases and V by 4 bases; bases with no gene match: 9. Germline CDR1 is MNHNS and CDR2 is SASEGT.

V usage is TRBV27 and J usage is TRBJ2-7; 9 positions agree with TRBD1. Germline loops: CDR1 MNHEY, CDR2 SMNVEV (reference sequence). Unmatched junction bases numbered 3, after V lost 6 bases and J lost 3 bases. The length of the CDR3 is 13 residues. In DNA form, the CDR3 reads TGTGCCAGCAGGAGGGGACAGGGCTACGAGCAGTACTTC. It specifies CASRRGQGYEQYF.

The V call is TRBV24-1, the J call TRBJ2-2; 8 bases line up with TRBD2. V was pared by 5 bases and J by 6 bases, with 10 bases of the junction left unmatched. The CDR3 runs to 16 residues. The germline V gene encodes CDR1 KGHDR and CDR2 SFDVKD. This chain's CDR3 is CATSGPGLVVPGELFF. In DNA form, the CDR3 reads TGTGCCACCAGTGGCCCGGGACTAGTGGTCCCCGGGGAGCTGTTTTTT.

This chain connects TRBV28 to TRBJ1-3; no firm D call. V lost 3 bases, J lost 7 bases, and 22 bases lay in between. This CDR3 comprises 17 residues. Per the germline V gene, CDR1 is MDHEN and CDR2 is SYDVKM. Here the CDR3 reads CASSFRWAKKIRNTIYF. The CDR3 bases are TGTGCCAGCAGTTTTAGGTGGGCCAAAAAAATCAGGAACACCATATATTTT.

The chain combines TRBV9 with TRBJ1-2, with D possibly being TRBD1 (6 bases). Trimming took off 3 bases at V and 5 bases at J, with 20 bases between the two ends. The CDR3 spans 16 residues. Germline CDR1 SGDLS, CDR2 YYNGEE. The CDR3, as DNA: TGTGCCAGCAGCGCAATGGGGGGGGGCCCCCCTTATGGCTACACCTTC. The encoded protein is CASSAMGGGPPYGYTF.

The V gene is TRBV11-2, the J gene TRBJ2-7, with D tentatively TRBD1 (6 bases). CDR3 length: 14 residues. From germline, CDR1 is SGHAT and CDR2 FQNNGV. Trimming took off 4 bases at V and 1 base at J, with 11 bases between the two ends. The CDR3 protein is CASSSRGGSYEQYF. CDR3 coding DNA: TGTGCCAGCAGCTCTCGAGGGGGATCCTACGAGCAGTACTTC.

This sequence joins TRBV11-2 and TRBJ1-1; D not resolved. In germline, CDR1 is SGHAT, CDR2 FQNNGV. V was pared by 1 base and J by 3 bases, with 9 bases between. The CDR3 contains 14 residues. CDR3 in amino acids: CASSLAVEYTEAFF. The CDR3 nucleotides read TGTGCCAGCAGCTTAGCAGTGGAGTACACTGAAGCTTTCTTT.